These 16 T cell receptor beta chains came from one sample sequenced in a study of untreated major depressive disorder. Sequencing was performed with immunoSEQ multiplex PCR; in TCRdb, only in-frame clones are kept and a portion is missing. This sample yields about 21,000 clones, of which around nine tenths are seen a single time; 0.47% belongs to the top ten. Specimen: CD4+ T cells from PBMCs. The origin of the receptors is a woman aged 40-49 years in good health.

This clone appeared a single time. This chain's CDR3 is CASSKTGRDQETQYF. The CDR3 coding sequence is TGCGCCAGCAGCAAGACAGGGCGGGACCAAGAGACCCAGTACTTC. The chain combines TRBV5-1 with TRBJ2-5, with 7 bases fitting TRBD1. Germline CDR1 is SGHRS and CDR2 is YFSETQ. The length of the CDR3 is 15 residues. V lost 4 bases to trimming and J lost 0 bases; unmatched junction nucleotides: 6.

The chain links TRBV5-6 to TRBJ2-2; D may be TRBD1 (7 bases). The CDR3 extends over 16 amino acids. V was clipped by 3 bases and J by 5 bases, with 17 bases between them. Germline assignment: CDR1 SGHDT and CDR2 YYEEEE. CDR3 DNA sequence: TGTGCCAGCAGCTCGGGTGGAGGGGGCGGTACCGGGGAGCTGTTTTTT. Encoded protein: CASSSGGGGGTGELFF.

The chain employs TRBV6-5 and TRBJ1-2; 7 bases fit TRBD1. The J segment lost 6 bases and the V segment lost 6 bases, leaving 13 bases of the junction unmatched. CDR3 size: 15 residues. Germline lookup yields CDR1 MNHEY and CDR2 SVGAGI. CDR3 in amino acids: CASRTPFRDSNGYTF. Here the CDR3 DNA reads TGTGCCAGCAGAACCCCCTTTCGGGACAGCAATGGCTACACCTTC.

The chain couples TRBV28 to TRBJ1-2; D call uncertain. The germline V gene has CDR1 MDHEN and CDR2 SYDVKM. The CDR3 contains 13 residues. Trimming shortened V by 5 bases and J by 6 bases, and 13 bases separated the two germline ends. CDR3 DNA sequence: TGTGCCAGCAGTCCCCCCGTCGCAGATGGCTACACCTTC. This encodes CASSPPVADGYTF.

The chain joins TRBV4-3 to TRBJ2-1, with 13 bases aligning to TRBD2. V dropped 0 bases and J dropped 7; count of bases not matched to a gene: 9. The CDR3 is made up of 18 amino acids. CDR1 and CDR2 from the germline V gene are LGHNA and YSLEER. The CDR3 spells CASSQEPGTSGVINEQFF. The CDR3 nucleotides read TGCGCCAGCAGCCAAGAGCCGGGGACTAGCGGGGTAATAAATGAGCAGTTCTTC.

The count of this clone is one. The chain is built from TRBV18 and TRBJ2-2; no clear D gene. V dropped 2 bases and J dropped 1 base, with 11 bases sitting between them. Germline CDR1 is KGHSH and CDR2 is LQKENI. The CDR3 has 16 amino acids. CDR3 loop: CASSPSPSQNTGELFF. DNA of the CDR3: TGTGCCAGCTCACCAAGCCCGAGCCAGAACACCGGGGAGCTGTTTTTT.

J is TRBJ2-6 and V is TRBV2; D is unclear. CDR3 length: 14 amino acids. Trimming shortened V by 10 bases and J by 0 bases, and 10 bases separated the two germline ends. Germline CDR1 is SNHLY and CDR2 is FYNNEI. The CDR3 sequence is CATETRSGANVLTF. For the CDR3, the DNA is TGTGCCACAGAGACGCGCTCTGGGGCCAACGTCCTGACTTTC.

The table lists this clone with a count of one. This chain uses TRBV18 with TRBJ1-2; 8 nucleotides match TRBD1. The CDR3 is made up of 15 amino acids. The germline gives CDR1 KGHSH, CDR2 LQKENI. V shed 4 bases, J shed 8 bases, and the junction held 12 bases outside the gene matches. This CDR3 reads CASSLGQGQARGYTF. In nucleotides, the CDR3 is TGTGCCAGCTCACTTGGACAGGGACAAGCAAGGGGCTACACCTTC.

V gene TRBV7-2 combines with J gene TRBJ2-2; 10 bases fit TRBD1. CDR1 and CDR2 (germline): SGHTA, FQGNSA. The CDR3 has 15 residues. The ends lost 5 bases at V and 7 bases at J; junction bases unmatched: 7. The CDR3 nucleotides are TGTGCCAGCAGCCGAGCCGGGACAGGGGTCGGGGAGCTGTTTTTT. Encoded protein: CASSRAGTGVGELFF.

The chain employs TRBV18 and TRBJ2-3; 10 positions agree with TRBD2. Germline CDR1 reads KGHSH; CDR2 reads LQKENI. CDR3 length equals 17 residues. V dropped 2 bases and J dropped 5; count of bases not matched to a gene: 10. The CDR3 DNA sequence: TGTGCCAGCTCACCAAAAACGGTGGCTAGCGGGAGAGATACGCAGTATTTT. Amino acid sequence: CASSPKTVASGRDTQYF.

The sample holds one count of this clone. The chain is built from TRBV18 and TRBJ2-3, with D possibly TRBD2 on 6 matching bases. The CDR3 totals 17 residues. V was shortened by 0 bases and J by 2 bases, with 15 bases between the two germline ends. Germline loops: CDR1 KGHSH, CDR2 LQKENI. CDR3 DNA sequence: TGTGCCAGCTCACCACCGGGGCAGCGGGTAGCCACAGATACGCAGTATTTT. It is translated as CASSPPGQRVATDTQYF.

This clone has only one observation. CDR3 amino acids: CAWRGQIHTYEQYF. Written as DNA, the CDR3 is TGTGCCTGGAGGGGACAGATCCATACCTACGAGCAGTACTTC. The genes are TRBV30 and TRBJ2-7; 7 bases are a match to TRBD1. Germline V gene lookup returns CDR1 GTSNPN and CDR2 SVGIG (reference sequence). V lost 3 bases to trimming and J lost 2 bases; unmatched junction nucleotides: 7. This CDR3 spans 14 amino acids.

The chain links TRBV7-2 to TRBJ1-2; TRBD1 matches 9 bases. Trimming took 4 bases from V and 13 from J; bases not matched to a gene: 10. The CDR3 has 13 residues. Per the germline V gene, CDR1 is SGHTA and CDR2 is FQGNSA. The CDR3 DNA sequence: TGTGCCAGCAGCTACAGGGCGGGACAGGGTATCACCTTC. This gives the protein CASSYRAGQGITF.

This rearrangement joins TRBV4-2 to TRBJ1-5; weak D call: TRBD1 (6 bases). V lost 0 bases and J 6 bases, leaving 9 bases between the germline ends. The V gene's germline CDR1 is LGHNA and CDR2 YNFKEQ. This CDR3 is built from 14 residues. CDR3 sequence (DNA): TGTGCCAGCAGCCAAGACTGGGGGGCTCAGCCCCAGCATTTT. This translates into CASSQDWGAQPQHF.

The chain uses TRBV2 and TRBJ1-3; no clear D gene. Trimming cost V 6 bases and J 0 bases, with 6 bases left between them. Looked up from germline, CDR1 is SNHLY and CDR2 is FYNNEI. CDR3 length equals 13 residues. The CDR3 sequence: CASSENSGNTIYF. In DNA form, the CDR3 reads TGTGCCAGCAGCGAAAACTCTGGAAACACCATATATTTT.

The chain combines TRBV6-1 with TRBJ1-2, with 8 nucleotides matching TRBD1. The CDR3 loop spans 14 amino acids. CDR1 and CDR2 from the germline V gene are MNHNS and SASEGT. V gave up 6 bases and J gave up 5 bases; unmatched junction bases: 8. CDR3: CASRTGTGTYGYTF. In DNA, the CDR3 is TGTGCCAGCAGAACCGGGACAGGCACTTATGGCTACACCTTC.